This T cell receptor beta chain was recovered during a study of blood T cell repertoires in COVID-19. Overall study: Both acute and convalescent COVID-19 samples were obtained from the United States, Italy and Spain. T cells, B-cell-depleted T cells, or PBMCs provided the cDNA or gDNA that served as material.

Patients in Seattle were enrolled during active infection, then followed longitudinally. The CDR3 runs 16 residues. The germline V gene has CDR1 SGDLS and CDR2 YYNGEE. V was trimmed by 2 bases and J by 0 bases, leaving 12 bases between them. Study processing details: Scientists estimated how many nucleated cells there were by amplifying reference gene primers. Generated by immunoSEQ multiplex PCR, the TCRdb table keeps only in-frame clones and is missing some. V and J calls plus clone size are reproduced from that table; the DNA served to infer D and trimming. The sample includes about 160,000 clones, about 86% seen only once; the top ten take 10%.

The source of this sequence is a woman aged 70-85 years with COVID-19, enrolled during active disease. J is TRBJ2-1 and V is TRBV9; possible D gene TRBD2, 6 bases. Material for sequencing was peripheral blood. The CDR3 here is CASSVRWDFSYNEQFF. Here the CDR3 DNA reads TGTGCCAGCAGCGTCCGGTGGGACTTCTCCTACAATGAGCAGTTCTTC.